The rows below give T cell receptor beta chains drawn from one sample of a study of blood T cell repertoires in COVID-19. TCRdb's copy holds only in-frame clones and misses some; the assay was immunoSEQ multiplex PCR. The repertoire includes 35,000 or so clones, roughly 80% of them detected once, and 25% to 30% sits in the top ten. The sample consisted of peripheral blood. The origin of the receptors is an elderly man with active or convalescent COVID-19. Each CDR3 is given with its conserved first and last residue. D genes are given only for firm matches. Rows give clone size only sometimes, using once, few, many, or a class for an expanded clone.

clone_size	j_call	d_call	v_call	cdr3_aa	cdr3_nt
.	TRBJ2-1	.	TRBV5-1	CASSLVDNEQFF	TGCGCCAGCAGCTTGGTAGACAATGAGCAGTTCTTC
.	TRBJ2-1	.	TRBV11-3	CASSLGETGAYNEQFF	TGTGCCAGCAGCTTAGGTGAGACGGGAGCCTACAATGAGCAGTTCTTC
.	TRBJ2-3	TRBD2	TRBV5-8	CASSRRGGGGTDTQYF	TGTGCCAGCAGCCGACGGGGGGGCGGTGGCACAGATACGCAGTATTTT
once	TRBJ2-1	TRBD2	TRBV7-2	CASTPGLQGNEQFF	TGTGCCAGCACCCCGGGACTACAAGGAAATGAGCAGTTCTTC
once	TRBJ2-3	TRBD2	TRBV5-6	CASSLGTSGTSSTDTQYF	TGTGCCAGCAGCCTCGGGACTAGCGGGACCTCTAGCACAGATACGCAGTATTTT
.	TRBJ2-7	TRBD2	TRBV29-1	CSVRLADTYEQYF	TGCAGCGTCCGACTAGCGGATACCTACGAGCAGTACTTC
.	TRBJ2-2	.	TRBV19	CASSGDFAGELFF	TGTGCCAGCTCCGGGGACTTCGCCGGGGAGCTGTTTTTT
.	TRBJ1-2	TRBD1	TRBV5-8	CASSLGTRDRGYGYTF	TGTGCCAGCAGCTTGGGGACTCGGGACAGGGGGTATGGCTACACCTTC
.	TRBJ2-5	.	TRBV5-6	CASSLEREETQYF	TGTGCCAGCAGCTTGGAGCGAGAAGAGACCCAGTACTTC
.	TRBJ2-3	.	TRBV2	CASSKRARTDTQYF	TGTGCCAGCAGTAAGCGGGCCCGCACAGATACGCAGTATTTT
.	TRBJ2-1	.	TRBV10-3	CAINPGRGPRDEQFF	TGTGCCATCAACCCTGGGCGGGGGCCCAGGGATGAGCAGTTCTTC
large	TRBJ2-4	TRBD1	TRBV4-3	CASSQRTGGRAGNIQYF	TGCGCCAGCAGCCAACGGACAGGGGGGCGAGCGGGAAACATTCAGTACTTC
few	TRBJ1-1	TRBD1	TRBV5-6	CASSRDRGYTEAFF	TGTGCCAGCAGCAGAGACAGGGGTTACACTGAAGCTTTCTTT
once	TRBJ1-6	.	TRBV12-2	CASRLGMSRSSYNSPLHF	TGTGCAAGTCGCTTAGGTATGAGCCGTAGCTCCTATAATTCACCCCTCCACTTT
.	TRBJ1-1	.	TRBV3-1/TRBV3-2	CASSLTWGGSEAFF	TGTGCCAGCAGCTTGACTTGGGGGGGCAGTGAAGCTTTCTTT
once	TRBJ2-2	TRBD1	TRBV12-3/TRBV12-4	CASRTGSTGELFF	TGTGCCAGCAGGACAGGGTCCACCGGGGAGCTGTTTTTT
.	TRBJ1-4	.	TRBV5-1	CASSGGPGGEKLFF	TGCGCCAGCAGCGGGGGCCCAGGTGGGGAAAAACTGTTTTTT
.	TRBJ1-2	.	TRBV12-3/TRBV12-4	CASSLGGNYGYTF	TGTGCCAGCAGTTTGGGAGGGAATTATGGCTACACCTTC
.	TRBJ2-1	TRBD2	TRBV4-3	CASSPQGPSGDRYNEQFF	TGCGCCAGCAGCCCTCAAGGCCCTAGCGGGGACCGGTACAATGAGCAGTTCTTC
.	TRBJ2-7	.	TRBV18	CASSLTLPDIASHEQYF	TGTGCCAGCTCATTGACTTTACCGGACATTGCTTCCCACGAGCAGTACTTC
.	TRBJ2-7	.	TRBV18	CASSPLTVPPYEQYF	TGTGCCAGCTCACCACTGACAGTACCCCCCTACGAGCAGTACTTC
.	TRBJ1-6	TRBD1	TRBV7-2	CASSETGGQPHSPLHF	TGTGCCAGCAGCGAGACAGGGGGCCAACCTCATTCACCCCTCCACTTT
.	TRBJ2-7	.	TRBV7-2	CASSFKGDTFAYEQYF	TGTGCCAGCAGCTTTAAAGGGGACACATTCGCCTACGAGCAGTACTTC
.	TRBJ1-6	.	TRBV5-6	CASSFFGFGGNSPLHF	TGTGCCAGCAGCTTTTTCGGCTTTGGAGGTAATTCACCCCTCCACTTT
.	TRBJ2-5	TRBD2	TRBV10-3	CAISAGGETQYF	TGTGCCATCAGTGCGGGAGGAGAGACCCAGTACTTC
.	TRBJ2-2	TRBD1	TRBV7-9	CASSLGTGFYTGELFF	TGTGCCAGCAGCTTAGGGACAGGATTTTACACCGGGGAGCTGTTTTTT
.	TRBJ2-5	.	TRBV7-6	CASSPMSGGETQYF	TGTGCCAGCAGCCCCATGTCCGGGGGAGAGACCCAGTACTTC
.	TRBJ2-1	.	TRBV21-1	CASSRGQGNNEQFF	TGTGCCAGCAGCAGAGGACAGGGGAACAATGAGCAGTTCTTC
.	TRBJ2-2	.	TRBV18	CASSSETVTGELFF	TGTGCCAGCTCATCCGAGACTGTCACCGGGGAGCTGTTTTTT
.	TRBJ2-7	TRBD1	TRBV18	CASSPTGAYEQYF	TGTGCCAGCTCACCGACAGGGGCGTACGAGCAGTACTTC
once	TRBJ2-7	.	TRBV2	CASSGGHEQYF	TGTGCCAGCAGTGGGGGCCACGAGCAGTACTTC
.	TRBJ2-1	TRBD2	TRBV5-4	CARRPGGGPVYNEQFF	TGTGCCCGCCGACCGGGGGGGGGACCAGTCTACAATGAGCAGTTCTTC
few	TRBJ2-7	TRBD2	TRBV30	CAWSASGRVPYEQYF	TGTGCCTGGAGTGCTAGCGGGAGGGTTCCCTACGAGCAGTACTTC
.	TRBJ1-1	.	TRBV5-5	CASSFGVRDTEAFF	TGTGCCAGCAGCTTCGGAGTCCGGGACACTGAAGCTTTCTTT
.	TRBJ2-7	TRBD2	TRBV6-5	CASRGTTSPYEQYF	TGTGCCAGCAGGGGGACTACCTCACCCTACGAGCAGTACTTC
few	TRBJ2-7	TRBD1	TRBV6-2/TRBV6-3	CASSYSGTGGEQYF	TGTGCCAGCAGTTACTCCGGGACAGGGGGCGAGCAGTACTTC
.	TRBJ2-3	.	TRBV3-1/TRBV3-2	CASSHTRTSTDTQYF	TGTGCCAGCAGCCATACGCGCACTAGCACAGATACGCAGTATTTT
.	TRBJ1-2	.	TRBV7-2	CASSSRQALYTYGYTF	TGTGCCAGCAGCAGCCGACAGGCACTCTACACCTATGGCTACACCTTC
few	TRBJ2-7	.	TRBV5-4	CASSINEQYF	TGTGCCAGCAGCATCAACGAGCAGTACTTC
.	TRBJ2-1	.	TRBV7-2	CASSLVQEVNEQFF	TGTGCCAGCAGCTTAGTTCAGGAGGTCAATGAGCAGTTCTTC
.	TRBJ2-2	.	TRBV5-4	CASSLGGINTGELFF	TGTGCCAGCAGCTTGGGCGGGATCAACACCGGGGAGCTGTTTTTT
.	TRBJ1-6	.	TRBV10-3	CATSDTDNSPLHF	TGTGCCACCTCCGACACTGATAATTCACCCCTCCACTTT
.	TRBJ2-2	TRBD2	TRBV7-9	CASRRLAGGTGELFF	TGTGCCAGCAGAAGACTAGCGGGGGGAACCGGGGAGCTGTTTTTT
.	TRBJ1-2	.	TRBV7-2	CASSFNTNYGYTF	TGTGCCAGCAGCTTTAATACTAACTATGGCTACACCTTC
once	TRBJ2-5	TRBD1	TRBV9	CASSVDRGRTETQYF	TGTGCCAGCAGCGTAGACAGGGGACGGACGGAGACCCAGTACTTC
.	TRBJ2-3	TRBD2	TRBV18	CASSPVLAGTDTQYF	TGTGCCAGCTCACCAGTTCTAGCGGGGACAGATACGCAGTATTTT
.	TRBJ2-1	TRBD2	TRBV5-4	CASSRGLADNEQFF	TGTGCCAGCAGCAGGGGACTAGCGGACAATGAGCAGTTCTTC
.	TRBJ1-6	.	TRBV19	CASSSSRQGLYNSPLHF	TGTGCCAGTAGTAGTTCCCGGCAGGGGCTTTATAATTCACCCCTCCACTTT
.	TRBJ2-1	.	TRBV21-1	CASRTEDGLVFPSEQFF	TGTGCCAGCAGGACAGAAGACGGACTAGTCTTTCCGAGTGAGCAGTTCTTC
.	TRBJ1-6	.	TRBV6-5	CASSYSGLSPSSPLHF	TGTGCCAGCAGTTACTCGGGACTGAGCCCCTCTTCACCCCTCCACTTT
.	TRBJ2-1	TRBD1	TRBV25-1	CASSEIGQGWYNEQFF	TGTGCCAGCAGTGAAATCGGACAGGGATGGTACAATGAGCAGTTCTTC
.	TRBJ1-6	.	TRBV5-1	CASSLSILDSPLHF	TGCGCCAGCAGCTTGTCTATACTAGATTCACCCCTCCACTTT
.	TRBJ1-2	.	TRBV24-1	CATPPAAAANYGYTF	TGTGCCACCCCCCCAGCTGCCGCGGCTAACTATGGCTACACCTTC
.	TRBJ1-1	TRBD1	TRBV9	CASSARPDRGAEAFF	TGTGCCAGCAGCGCCCGTCCAGACAGGGGGGCTGAAGCTTTCTTT
.	TRBJ2-7	TRBD2	TRBV6-2/TRBV6-3	CASSTGTNYYEQYF	TGTGCCAGCAGTACCGGGACTAACTACTACGAGCAGTACTTC